The entry below describes one T cell receptor (beta chain). Antigen specificity is unknown. This sample is part of a study of T cell repertoires in cytomegalovirus infection. Turning to the study itself: CMV epitopes that were recently identified and HLA-C-restricted were used alongside well-studied HLA-B-restricted ones. CMV infection plus the matching HLA type was flagged by public TCR beta signatures.

J gave up 5 bases and V 5 bases, and 7 bases lay outside the gene matches. The CDR3 has 14 amino acids. Study results and limitations: The ex vivo response was dominated by HLA-C-restricted CMV-specific TCR beta clonotypes.

From the reads, TCRdb called clonotypes with MiXCR, one entry per CDR3 protein. Here the sample spans about 500,000 distinct CDR3 sequences, around 30% being singletons. The sample here was cultured PBMCs, taken from culture after CMV antigen stimulation. V and J are TRBV12-3 or TRBV12-4 and TRBJ2-7; 9 nucleotides match TRBD1. This sequence originates from a human donor in good health (CMV status not recorded). Some clones in this sample may be carry-over from other donors' samples. The chain's CDR3 is CASSPQQGANEQYF. The CDR3 DNA is TGTGCCAGCAGTCCTCAACAGGGGGCGAACGAGCAGTACTTC.